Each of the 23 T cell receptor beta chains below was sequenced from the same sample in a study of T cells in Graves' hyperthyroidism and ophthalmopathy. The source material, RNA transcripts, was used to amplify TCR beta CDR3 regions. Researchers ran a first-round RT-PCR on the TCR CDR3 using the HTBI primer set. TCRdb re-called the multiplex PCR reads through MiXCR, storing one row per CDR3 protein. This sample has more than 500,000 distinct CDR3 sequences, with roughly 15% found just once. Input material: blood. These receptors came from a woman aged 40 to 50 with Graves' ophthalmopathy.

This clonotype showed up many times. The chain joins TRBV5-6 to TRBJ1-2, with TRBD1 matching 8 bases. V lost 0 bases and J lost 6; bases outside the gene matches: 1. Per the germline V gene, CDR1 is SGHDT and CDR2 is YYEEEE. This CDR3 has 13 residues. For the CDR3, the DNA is TGTGCCAGCAGCTTGGGGACAGGGCATGGCTACACCTTC. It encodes CASSLGTGHGYTF.

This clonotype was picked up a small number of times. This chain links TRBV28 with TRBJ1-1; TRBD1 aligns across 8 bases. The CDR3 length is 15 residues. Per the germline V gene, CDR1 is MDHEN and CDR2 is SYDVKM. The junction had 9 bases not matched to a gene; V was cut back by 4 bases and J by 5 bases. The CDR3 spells CASSSPTGVATEAFF. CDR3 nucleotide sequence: TGTGCCAGCAGTTCGCCGACAGGGGTTGCGACTGAAGCTTTCTTT. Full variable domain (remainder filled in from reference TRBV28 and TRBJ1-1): DVKVTQSSRYLVKRTGEKVFLECVQDMDHENMFWYRQDPGLGLRLIYFSYDVKMKEKGDIPEGYSVSREKKERFSLILESASTNQTSMYLCASSSPTGVATEAFFGQGTRLTVV.

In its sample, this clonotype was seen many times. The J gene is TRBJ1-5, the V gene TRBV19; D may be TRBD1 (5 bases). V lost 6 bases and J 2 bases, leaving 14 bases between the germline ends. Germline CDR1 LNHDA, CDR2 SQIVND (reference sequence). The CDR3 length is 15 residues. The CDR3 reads CASRGREGGNQPQHF. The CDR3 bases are TGTGCCAGTAGGGGGAGGGAAGGGGGCAATCAGCCCCAGCATTTT.

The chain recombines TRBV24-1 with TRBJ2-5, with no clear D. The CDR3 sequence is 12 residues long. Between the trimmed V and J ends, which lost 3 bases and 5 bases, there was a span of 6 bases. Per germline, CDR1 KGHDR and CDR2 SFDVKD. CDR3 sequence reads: CATSDMVETQYF. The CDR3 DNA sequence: TGTGCCACCAGTGATATGGTCGAGACCCAGTACTTC.

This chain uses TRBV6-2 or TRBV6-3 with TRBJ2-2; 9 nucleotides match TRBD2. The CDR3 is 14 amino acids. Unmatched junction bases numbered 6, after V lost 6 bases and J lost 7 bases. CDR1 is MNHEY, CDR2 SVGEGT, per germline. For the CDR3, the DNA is TGTGCCAGCAGGGGACTAGCTGGCGGCGGGGAGCTGTTTTTT. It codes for CASRGLAGGGELFF.

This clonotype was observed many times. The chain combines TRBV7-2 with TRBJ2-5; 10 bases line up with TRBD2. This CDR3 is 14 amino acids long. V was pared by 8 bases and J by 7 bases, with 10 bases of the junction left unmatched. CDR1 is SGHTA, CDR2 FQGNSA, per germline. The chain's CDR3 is CASALTSGIGTQYF. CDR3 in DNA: TGTGCCAGCGCCCTTACTAGCGGGATAGGGACCCAGTACTTC.

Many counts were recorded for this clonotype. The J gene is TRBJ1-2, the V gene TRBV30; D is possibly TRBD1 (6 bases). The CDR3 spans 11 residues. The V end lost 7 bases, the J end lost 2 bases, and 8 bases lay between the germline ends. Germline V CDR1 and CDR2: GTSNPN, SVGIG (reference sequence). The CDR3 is CAYRENYGYTF. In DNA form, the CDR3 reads TGTGCCTACAGGGAAAACTATGGCTACACCTTC.

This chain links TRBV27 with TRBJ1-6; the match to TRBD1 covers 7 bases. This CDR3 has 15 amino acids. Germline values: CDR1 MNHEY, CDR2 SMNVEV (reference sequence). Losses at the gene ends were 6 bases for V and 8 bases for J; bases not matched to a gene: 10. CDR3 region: CASSPDRPGYSPLHF. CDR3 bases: TGTGCCAGCAGCCCGGACAGGCCTGGTTATTCACCCCTCCACTTT.

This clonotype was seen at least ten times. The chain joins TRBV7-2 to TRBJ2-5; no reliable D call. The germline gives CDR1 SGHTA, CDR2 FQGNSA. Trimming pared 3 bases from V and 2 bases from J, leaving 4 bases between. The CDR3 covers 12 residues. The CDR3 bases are TGTGCCAGCAGCTTCCCACAAGAGACCCAGTACTTC. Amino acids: CASSFPQETQYF.

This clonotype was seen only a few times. The CDR3 DNA reads TGTGCCAGCAGCCCCACCGACGCCTATGGCTACACCTTC. It codes for CASSPTDAYGYTF. This chain uses TRBV11-2 with TRBJ1-2; D gene unclear. CDR3 size: 13 residues. V was clipped by 5 bases and J by 4 bases, with 11 bases between them. Germline V gene lookup returns CDR1 SGHAT and CDR2 FQNNGV.

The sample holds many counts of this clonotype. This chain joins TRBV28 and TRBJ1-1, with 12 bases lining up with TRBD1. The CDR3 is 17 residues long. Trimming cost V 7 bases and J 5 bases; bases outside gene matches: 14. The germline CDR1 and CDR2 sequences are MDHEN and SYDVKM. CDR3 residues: CASTRPGQGAGRTEAFF. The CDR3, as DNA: TGTGCCAGCACACGTCCGGGACAGGGGGCAGGGCGGACTGAAGCTTTCTTT. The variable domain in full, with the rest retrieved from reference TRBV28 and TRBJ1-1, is DVKVTQSSRYLVKRTGEKVFLECVQDMDHENMFWYRQDPGLGLRLIYFSYDVKMKEKGDIPEGYSVSREKKERFSLILESASTNQTSMYLCASTRPGQGAGRTEAFFGQGTRLTVV.

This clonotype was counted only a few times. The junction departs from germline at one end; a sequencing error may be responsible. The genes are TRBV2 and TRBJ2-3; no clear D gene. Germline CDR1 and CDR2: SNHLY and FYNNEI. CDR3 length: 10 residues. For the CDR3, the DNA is TGTGCCAGCAGTATGCACGCCCCGGATTTT. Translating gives CASSMHAPDF.

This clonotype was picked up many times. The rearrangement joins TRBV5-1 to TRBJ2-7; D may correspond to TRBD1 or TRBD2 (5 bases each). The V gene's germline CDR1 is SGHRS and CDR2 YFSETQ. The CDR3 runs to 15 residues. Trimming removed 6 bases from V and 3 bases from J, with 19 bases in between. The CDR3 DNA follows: TGCGCCAGCACCTCTATGGGGCCAGAGGGCTACGAGCAGTACTTC. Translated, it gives CASTSMGPEGYEQYF.

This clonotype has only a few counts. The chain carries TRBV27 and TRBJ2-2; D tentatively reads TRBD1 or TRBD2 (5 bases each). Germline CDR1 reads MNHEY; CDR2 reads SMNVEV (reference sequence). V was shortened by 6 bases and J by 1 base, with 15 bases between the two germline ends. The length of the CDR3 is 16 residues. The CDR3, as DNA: TGTGCCAGCAGGATCAAAGGGACCAAGAACACCGGGGAGCTGTTTTTT. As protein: CASRIKGTKNTGELFF.

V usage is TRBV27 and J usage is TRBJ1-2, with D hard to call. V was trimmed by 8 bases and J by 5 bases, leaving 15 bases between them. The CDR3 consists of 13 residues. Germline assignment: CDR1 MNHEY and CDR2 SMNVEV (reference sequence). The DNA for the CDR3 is TGTGCCAGCGCCGCCGCAGACCGTTATGGCTACACCTTC. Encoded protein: CASAAADRYGYTF.

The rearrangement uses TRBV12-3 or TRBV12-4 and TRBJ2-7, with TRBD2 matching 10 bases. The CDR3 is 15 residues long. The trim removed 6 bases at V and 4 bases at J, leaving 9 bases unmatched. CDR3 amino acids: CASRPTAGGPYEQYF. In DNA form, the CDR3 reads TGTGCCAGCAGGCCTACAGCGGGAGGGCCGTACGAGCAGTACTTC.

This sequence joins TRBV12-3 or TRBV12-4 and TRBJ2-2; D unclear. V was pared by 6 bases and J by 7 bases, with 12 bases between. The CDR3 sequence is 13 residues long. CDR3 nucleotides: TGTGCCAGCAGCGAGTTACGCTTCGGGGAGCTGTTTTTT. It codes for CASSELRFGELFF.

The CDR3 protein is CASRPQGDGIQYF. As DNA, the CDR3 is TGTGCCAGCAGACCTCAGGGAGACGGCATTCAGTACTTC. The V and J genes are TRBV28 and TRBJ2-4; D may correspond to TRBD1 or TRBD2 (5 bases each). V lost 6 bases and J 9 bases, leaving 15 bases between the germline ends. The CDR3 is 13 residues long. In germline, CDR1 is MDHEN, CDR2 SYDVKM.

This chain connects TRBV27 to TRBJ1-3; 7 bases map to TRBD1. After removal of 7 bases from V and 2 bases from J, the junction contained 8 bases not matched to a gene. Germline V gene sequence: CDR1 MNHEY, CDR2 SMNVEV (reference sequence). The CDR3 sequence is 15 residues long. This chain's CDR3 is CASTAQGGAGNTIYF. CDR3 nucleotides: TGTGCCAGCACCGCTCAGGGGGGCGCTGGAAACACCATATATTTT.

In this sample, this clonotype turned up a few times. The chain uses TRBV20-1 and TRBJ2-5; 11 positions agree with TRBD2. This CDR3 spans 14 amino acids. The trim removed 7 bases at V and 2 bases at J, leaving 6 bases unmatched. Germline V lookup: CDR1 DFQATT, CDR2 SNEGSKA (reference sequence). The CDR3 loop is CSVAGTSGQETQYF. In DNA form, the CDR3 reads TGCAGTGTAGCCGGGACTAGCGGACAAGAGACCCAGTACTTC.

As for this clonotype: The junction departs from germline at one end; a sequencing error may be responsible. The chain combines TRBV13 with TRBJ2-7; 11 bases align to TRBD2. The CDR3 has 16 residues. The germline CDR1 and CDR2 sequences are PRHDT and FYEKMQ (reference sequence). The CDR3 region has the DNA TGTGCCAGCAGCCTAGGGGGGACTAGCGGACACTACGAGCAGTACTTC. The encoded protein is CASSLGGTSGHYEQYF.

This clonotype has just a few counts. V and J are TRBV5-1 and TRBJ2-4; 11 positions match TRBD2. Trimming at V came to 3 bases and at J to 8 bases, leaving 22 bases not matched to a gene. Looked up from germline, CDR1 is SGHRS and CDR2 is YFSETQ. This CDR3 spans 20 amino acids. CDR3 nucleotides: TGCGCCAGCAGCTACAGGGGGCTGCTAGCGGGAGGAGATTCAACGGACATTCAGTACTTC. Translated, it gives CASSYRGLLAGGDSTDIQYF.

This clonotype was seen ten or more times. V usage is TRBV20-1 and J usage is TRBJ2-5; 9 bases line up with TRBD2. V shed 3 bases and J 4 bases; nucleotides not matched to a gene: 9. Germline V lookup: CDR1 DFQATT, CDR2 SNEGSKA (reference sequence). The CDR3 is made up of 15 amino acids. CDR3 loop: CSARLGLAVGETQYF. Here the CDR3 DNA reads TGCAGTGCTAGGCTGGGACTAGCTGTGGGAGAGACCCAGTACTTC.